This T cell receptor beta chain appears in the sequencing data of a study of OX40 agonist ivuxolimab in advanced cancers. Overall study: Ivuxolimab is a fully human IgG2 antibody that activates OX40 (CD134). Hepatocellular carcinoma, melanoma, renal cell or head and neck cancer was diagnosed in the dose-escalation patients.

Germline V gene data show CDR1 as MGHDK and CDR2 as SYGVNS. The length of the CDR3 is 14 residues. The germline V and J ends were trimmed by 1 base and 7 bases, with 10 bases remaining between them. Some clones are missing from TCRdb's copy, which holds only in-frame ones; the method was immunoSEQ multiplex PCR. The sample lists approximately 110,000 clones; 80% to 95% were seen once. Turning to this clone: Its antigen is currently unknown.

Notes on the study in general: In the 0.1-3.0 mg/kg groups, partial responders showed among the lowest expansion. The CD4+ and CD8+ T cells in the blood had expanded clonally by week 6 at 0.1 to 3.0 mg/kg.

This receptor was obtained from an adult with an advanced solid tumor such as melanoma, head and neck, liver or kidney cancer. This chain joins TRBV25-1 and TRBJ1-4, with a possible D match to TRBD1 (6 bases). The material was CD4+ or CD8+ T cells sorted from blood, obtained in a trial of the OX40 agonist ivuxolimab. CDR3 sequence reads: CASSEWGGGEKLFF. The CDR3 coding sequence is TGTGCCAGCAGTGAATGGGGAGGGGGTGAAAAACTGTTTTTT. The entire variable domain, with the rest obtained from reference TRBV25-1 and TRBJ1-4, is as follows: EADIYQTPRYLVIGTGKKITLECSQTMGHDKMYWYQQDPGMELHLIHYSYGVNSTEKGDLSSESTVSRIRTEHFPLTLESARPSHTSQYLCASSEWGGGEKLFFGSGTQLSVL.